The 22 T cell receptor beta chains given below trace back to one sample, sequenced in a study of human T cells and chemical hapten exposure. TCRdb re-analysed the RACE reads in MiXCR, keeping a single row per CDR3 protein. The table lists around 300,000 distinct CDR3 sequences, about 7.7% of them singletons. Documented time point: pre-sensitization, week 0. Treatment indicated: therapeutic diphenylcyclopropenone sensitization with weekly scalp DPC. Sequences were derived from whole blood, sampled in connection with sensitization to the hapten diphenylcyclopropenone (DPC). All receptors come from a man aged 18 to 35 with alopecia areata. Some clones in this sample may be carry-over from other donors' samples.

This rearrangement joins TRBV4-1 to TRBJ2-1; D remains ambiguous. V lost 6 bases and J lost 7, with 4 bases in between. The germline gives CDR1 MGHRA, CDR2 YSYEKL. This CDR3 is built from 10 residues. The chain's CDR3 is CASRGNEQFF. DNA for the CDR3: TGCGCCAGCAGGGGGAATGAGCAGTTCTTC.

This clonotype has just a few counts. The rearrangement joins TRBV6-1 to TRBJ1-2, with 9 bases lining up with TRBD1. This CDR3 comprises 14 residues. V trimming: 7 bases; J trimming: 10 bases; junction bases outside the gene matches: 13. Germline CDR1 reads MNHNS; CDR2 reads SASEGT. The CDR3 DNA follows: TGTGCCAGCATCACCGGGACAGGGTTGAATATCTACACCTTC. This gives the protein CASITGTGLNIYTF.

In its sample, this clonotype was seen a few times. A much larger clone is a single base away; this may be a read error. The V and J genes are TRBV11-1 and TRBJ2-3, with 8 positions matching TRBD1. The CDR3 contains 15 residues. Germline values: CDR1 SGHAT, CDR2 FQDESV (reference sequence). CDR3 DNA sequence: TGTTCCAGCAGCCTCGACAGGGGAGTCACAGATACGCAGTATTTT. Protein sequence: CSSSLDRGVTDTQYF. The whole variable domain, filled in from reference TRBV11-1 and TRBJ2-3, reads EAEVAQSPRYKITEKSQAVAFWCDPISGHATLYWYRQILGQGPELLVQFQDESVVDDSQLPKDRFSAERLKGVDSTLKIQPAELGDSAMYLCSSSLDRGVTDTQYFGPGTRLTVL.

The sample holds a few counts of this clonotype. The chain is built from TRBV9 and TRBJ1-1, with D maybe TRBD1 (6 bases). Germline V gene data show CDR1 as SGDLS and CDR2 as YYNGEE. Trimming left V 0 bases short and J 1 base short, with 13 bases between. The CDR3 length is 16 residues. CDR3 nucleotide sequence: TGTGCCAGCAGCGTAGGAGCCGACAGGTGGAACACTGAAGCTTTCTTT. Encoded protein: CASSVGADRWNTEAFF.

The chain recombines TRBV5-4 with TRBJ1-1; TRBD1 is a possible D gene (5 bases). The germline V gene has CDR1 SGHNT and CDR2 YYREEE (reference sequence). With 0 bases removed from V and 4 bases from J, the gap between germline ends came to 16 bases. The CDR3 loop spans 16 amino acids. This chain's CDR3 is CASSLGPGGASTEAFF. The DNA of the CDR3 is TGTGCCAGCAGCTTGGGGCCTGGAGGGGCCAGCACTGAAGCTTTCTTT.

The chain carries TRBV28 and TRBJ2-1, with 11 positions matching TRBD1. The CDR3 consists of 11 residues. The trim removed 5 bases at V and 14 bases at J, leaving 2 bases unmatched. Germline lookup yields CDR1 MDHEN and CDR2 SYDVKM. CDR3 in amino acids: CASSGTGGEFF. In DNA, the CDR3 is TGTGCCAGCAGTGGGACAGGGGGGGAGTTCTTC.

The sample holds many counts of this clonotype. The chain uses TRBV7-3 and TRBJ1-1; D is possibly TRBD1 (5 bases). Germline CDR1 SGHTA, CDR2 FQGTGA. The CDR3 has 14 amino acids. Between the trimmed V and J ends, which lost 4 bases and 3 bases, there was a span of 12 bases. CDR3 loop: CASSSLPGDTEAFF. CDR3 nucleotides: TGTGCCAGCAGCTCCCTCCCGGGGGACACTGAAGCTTTCTTT.

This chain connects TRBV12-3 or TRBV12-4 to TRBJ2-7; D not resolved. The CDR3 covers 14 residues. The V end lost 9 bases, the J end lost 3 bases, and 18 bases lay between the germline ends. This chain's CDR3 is CASNPAVSSYEQYF. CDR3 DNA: TGTGCCAGTAACCCCGCAGTAAGTAGCTACGAGCAGTACTTC.

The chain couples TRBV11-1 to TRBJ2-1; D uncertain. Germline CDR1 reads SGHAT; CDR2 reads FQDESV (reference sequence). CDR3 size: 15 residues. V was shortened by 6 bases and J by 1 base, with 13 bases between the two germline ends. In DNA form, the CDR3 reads TGTGCCAGCAGGAGAGCAGAGTGGTCCTACAATGAGCAGTTCTTC. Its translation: CASRRAEWSYNEQFF.

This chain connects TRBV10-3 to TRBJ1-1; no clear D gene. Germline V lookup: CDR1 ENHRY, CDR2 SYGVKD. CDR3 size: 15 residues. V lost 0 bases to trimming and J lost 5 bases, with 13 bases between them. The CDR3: CAISESPPLGTEAFF. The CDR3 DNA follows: TGTGCCATCAGTGAGTCTCCCCCCCTGGGGACTGAAGCTTTCTTT.

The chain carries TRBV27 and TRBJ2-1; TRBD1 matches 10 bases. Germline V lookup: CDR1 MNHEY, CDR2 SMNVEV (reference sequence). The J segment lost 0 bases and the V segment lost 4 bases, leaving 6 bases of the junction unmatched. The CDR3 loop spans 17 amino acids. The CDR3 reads CASSSPGQGPSYNEQFF. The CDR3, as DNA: TGTGCCAGCAGTTCTCCGGGACAGGGGCCCTCCTACAATGAGCAGTTCTTC.

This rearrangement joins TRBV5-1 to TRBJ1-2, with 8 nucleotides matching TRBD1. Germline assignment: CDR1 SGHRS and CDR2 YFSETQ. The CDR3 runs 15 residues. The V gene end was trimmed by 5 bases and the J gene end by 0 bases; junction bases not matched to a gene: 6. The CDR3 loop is CASRAGTGANYGYTF. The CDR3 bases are TGCGCCAGCAGGGCGGGGACAGGAGCTAACTATGGCTACACCTTC.

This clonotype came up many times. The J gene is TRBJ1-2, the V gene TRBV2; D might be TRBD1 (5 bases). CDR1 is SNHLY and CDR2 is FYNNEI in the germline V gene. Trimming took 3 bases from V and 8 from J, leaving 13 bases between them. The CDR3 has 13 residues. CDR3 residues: CASSDQDSRGYTF. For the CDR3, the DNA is TGTGCCAGCAGTGACCAAGACAGCCGGGGCTACACCTTC.

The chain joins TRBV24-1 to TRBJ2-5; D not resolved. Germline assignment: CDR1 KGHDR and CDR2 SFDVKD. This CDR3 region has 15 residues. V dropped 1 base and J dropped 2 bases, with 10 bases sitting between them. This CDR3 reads CATSDLKDLQETQYF. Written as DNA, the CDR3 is TGTGCCACCAGTGATTTAAAGGATTTACAAGAGACCCAGTACTTC.

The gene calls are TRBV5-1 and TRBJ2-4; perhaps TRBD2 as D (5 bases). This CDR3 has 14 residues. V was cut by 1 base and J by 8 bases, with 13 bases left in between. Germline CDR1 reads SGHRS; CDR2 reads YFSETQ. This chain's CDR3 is CASSLLEGSDIQYF. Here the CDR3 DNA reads TGCGCCAGCAGCTTGCTCGAGGGATCTGACATTCAGTACTTC.

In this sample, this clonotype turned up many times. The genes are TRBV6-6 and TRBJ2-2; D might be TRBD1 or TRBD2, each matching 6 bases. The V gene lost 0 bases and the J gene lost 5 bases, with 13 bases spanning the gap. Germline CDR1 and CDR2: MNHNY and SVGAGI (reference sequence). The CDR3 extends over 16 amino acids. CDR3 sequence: CASSYSMGGSTGELFF. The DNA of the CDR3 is TGTGCCAGCAGTTACTCTATGGGGGGCTCGACCGGGGAGCTGTTTTTT.

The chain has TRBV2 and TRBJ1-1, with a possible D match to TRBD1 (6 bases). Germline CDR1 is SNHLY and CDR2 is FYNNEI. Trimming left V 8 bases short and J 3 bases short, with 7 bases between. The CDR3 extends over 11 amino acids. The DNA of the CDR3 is TGTGCCAGCGGGGGCCACACTGAAGCTTTCTTT. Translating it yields CASGGHTEAFF.

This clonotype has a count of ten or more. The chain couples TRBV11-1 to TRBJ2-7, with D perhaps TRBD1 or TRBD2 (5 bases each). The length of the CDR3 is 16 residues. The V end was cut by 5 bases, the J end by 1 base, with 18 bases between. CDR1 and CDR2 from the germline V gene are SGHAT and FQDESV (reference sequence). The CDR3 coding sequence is TGTGCCAGCAGCCGAACGACTGACAGCGGTTCCTACGAGCAGTACTTC. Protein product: CASSRTTDSGSYEQYF.

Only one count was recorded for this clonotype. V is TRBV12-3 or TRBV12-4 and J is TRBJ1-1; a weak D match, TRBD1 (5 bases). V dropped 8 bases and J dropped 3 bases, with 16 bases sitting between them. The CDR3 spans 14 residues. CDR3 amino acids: CASLRNWDYTEAFF. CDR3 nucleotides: TGTGCCAGCCTCAGGAACTGGGACTACACTGAAGCTTTCTTT.

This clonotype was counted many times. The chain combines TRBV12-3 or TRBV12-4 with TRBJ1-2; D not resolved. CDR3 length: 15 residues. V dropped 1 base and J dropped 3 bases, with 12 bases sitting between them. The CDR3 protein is CASSLGEGFYYGYTF. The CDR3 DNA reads TGTGCCAGCAGTTTAGGGGAGGGTTTTTACTATGGCTACACCTTC.

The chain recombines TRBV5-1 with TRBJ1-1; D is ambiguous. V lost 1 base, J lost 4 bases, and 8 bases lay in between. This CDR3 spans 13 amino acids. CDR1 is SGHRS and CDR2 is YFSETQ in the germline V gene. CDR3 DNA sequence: TGCGCCAGCAGCTTGTACGGTAGCACTGAAGCTTTCTTT. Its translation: CASSLYGSTEAFF.

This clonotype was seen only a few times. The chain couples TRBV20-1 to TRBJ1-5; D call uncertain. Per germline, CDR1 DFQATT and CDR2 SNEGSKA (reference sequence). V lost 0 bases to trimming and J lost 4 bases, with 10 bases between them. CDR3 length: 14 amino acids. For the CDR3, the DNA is TGCAGTGCTAGAGATGGTGCCGGGAATCAGCCCCAGCATTTT. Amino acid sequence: CSARDGAGNQPQHF.